The table lists the clone carrying this T cell receptor beta chain with a count of one. Its antigen is not identified. Generated by immunoSEQ multiplex PCR, the TCRdb table keeps only in-frame clones and is missing some. The sample has approximately 150,000 clones; around 89% are singletons. V was pared by 2 bases and J by 0 bases, with 13 bases between. CDR1 is KGHSH and CDR2 is LQKENI in the germline V gene. This CDR3 is 17 amino acids long. These data are taken from a study of T cell responses to AZD1222 COVID-19 vaccine. Study results and caveats: Baseline seropositivity occurred in only a handful of AZD1222 recipients. White British ancestry dominated among donors, who included more females, and clonal diversity was possibly underestimated. In all cases, repertoires were sampled only after the peak T cell response.

The chain is built from TRBV18 and TRBJ1-4; unclear D gene. This TCR came from an adult in good health. The sequencing used peripheral blood, collected on day 0 of AZD1222 vaccination. The CDR3 spells CASSPGVVLATNEKLFF. The CDR3 region has the DNA TGTGCCAGCTCACCAGGCGTTGTCCTTGCAACTAATGAAAAACTGTTTTTT.